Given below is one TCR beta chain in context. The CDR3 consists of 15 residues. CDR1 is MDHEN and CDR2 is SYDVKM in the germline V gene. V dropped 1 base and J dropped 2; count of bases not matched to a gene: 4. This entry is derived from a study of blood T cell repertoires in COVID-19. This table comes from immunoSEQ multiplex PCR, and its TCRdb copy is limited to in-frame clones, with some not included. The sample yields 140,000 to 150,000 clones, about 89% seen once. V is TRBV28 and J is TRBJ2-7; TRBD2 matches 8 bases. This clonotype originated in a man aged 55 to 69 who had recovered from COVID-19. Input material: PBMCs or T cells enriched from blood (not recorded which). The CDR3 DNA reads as TGTGCCAGCAGTTTATCCGCCGGGGGGGCCTACGAGCAGTACTTC. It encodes CASSLSAGGAYEQYF.